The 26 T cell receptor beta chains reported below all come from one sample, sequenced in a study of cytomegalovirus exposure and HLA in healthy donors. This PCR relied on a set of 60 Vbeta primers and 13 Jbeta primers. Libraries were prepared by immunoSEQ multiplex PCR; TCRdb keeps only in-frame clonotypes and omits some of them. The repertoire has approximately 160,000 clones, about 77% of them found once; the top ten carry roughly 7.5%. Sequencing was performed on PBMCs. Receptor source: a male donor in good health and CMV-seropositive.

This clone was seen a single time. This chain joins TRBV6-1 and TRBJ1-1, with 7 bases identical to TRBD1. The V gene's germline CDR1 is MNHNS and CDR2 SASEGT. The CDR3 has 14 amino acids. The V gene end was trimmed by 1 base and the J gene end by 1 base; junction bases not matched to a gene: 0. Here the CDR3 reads CASSEGTGNTEAFF. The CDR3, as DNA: TGTGCCAGCAGTGAAGGGACAGGGAACACTGAAGCTTTCTTT.

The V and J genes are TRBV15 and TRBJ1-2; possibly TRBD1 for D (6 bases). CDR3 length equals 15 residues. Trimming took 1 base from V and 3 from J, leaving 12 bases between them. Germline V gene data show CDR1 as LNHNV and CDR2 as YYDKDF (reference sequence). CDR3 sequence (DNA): TGTGCCACCAGCAGAGTTACAGGGAACGACTATGGCTACACCTTC. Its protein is CATSRVTGNDYGYTF.

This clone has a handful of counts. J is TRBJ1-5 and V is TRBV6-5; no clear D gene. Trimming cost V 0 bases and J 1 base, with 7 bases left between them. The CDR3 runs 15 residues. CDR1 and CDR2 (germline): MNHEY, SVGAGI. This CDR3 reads CASSYSRWSNQPQHF. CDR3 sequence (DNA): TGTGCCAGCAGTTACTCACGGTGGAGCAATCAGCCCCAGCATTTT.

The CDR3, as DNA: TGTGCCAGCAGAGAAGCAGGTTACACTGAAGCTTTCTTT. Translating it yields CASREAGYTEAFF. V is TRBV6-5 and J is TRBJ1-1; D unresolved. Looked up from germline, CDR1 is MNHEY and CDR2 is SVGAGI. V was shortened by 6 bases and J by 3 bases, with 11 bases between the two germline ends. This CDR3 comprises 13 residues.

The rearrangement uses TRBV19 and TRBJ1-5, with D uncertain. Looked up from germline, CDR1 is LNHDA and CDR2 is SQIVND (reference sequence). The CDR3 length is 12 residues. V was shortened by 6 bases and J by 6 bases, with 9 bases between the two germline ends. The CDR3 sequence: CASRGGSQPQHF. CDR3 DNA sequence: TGTGCCAGTAGGGGAGGGTCTCAGCCCCAGCATTTT.

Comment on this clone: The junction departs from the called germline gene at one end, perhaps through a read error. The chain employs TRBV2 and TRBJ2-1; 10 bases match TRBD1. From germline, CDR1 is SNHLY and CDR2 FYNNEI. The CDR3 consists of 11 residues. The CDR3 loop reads CASWGRTGGIF. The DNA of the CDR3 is TGTGCCAGCTGGGGAAGGACAGGGGGGATCTTC.

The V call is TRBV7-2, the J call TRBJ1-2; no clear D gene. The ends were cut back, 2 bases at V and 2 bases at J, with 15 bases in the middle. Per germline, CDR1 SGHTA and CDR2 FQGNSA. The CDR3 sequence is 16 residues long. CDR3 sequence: CASSLILANINYGYTF. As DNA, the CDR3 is TGTGCCAGCAGCTTAATCCTAGCGAACATAAACTATGGCTACACCTTC.

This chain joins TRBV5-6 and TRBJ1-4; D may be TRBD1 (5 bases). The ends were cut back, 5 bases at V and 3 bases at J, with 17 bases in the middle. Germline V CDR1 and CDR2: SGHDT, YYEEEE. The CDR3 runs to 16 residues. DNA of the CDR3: TGTGCCAGCAGACCTAATGGCAGGGTGGCTAATGAAAAACTGTTTTTT. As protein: CASRPNGRVANEKLFF.

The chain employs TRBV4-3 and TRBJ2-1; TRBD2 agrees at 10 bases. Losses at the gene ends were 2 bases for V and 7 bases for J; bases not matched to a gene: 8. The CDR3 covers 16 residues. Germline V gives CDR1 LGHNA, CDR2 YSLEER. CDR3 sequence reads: CASSQSGGAWGNEQFF. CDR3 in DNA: TGCGCCAGCAGCCAAAGCGGGGGGGCCTGGGGTAATGAGCAGTTCTTC.

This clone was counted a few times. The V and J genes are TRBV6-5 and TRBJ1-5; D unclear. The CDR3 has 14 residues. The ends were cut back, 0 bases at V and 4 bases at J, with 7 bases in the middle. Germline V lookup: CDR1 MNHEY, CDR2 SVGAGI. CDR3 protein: CASSYSGQNQPQHF. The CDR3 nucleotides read TGTGCCAGCAGTTACTCTGGGCAGAATCAGCCCCAGCATTTT.

The chain's CDR3 is CASSPRTGV. CDR3 DNA sequence: TGTGCCAGCAGCCCTCGAACAGGGGTT. This sequence joins TRBV21-1 and TRBJ2-7; the table gives TRBD1 as D, unverified against the DNA. TRBV21-1 is classified as a pseudogene. The CDR3 sequence is 9 residues long.

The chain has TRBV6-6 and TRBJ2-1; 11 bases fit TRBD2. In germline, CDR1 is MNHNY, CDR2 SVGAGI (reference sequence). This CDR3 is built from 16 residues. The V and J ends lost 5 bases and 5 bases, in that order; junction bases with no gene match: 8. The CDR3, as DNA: TGTGCCAGCAGTCCCCTTAGCGGGGGGGCCGACAATGAGCAGTTCTTC. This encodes CASSPLSGGADNEQFF.

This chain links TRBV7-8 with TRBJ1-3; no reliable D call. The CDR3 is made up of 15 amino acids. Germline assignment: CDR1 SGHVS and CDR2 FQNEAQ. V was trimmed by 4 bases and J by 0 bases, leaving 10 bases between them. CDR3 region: CASSSSGSSGNTIYF. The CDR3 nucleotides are TGTGCCAGCAGCTCATCCGGGTCCTCTGGAAACACCATATATTTT. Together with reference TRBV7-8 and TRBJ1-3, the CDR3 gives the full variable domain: GAGVSQSPRYKVAKRGQDVALRCDPISGHVSLFWYQQALGQGPEFLTYFQNEAQLDKSGLPSDRFFAERPEGSVSTLKIQRTQQEDSAVYLCASSSSGSSGNTIYFGEGSWLTVV.

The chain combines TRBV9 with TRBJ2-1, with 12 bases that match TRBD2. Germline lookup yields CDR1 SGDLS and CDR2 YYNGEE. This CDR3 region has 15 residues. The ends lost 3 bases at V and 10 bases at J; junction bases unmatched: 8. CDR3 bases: TGTGCCAGCAGCGACCTAGCGGGGGGGCTCAGGGAGCAGTTCTTC. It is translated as CASSDLAGGLREQFF.

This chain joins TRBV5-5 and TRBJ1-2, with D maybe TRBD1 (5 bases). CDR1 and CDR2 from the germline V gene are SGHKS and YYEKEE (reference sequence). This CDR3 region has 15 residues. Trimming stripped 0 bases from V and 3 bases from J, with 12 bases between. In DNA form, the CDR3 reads TGTGCCAGCAGCTTGGCTATGGGGGGAGACTATGGCTACACCTTC. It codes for CASSLAMGGDYGYTF.

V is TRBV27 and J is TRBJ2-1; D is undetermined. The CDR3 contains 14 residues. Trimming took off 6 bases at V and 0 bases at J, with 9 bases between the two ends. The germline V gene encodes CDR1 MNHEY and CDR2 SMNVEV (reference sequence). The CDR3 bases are TGTGCCAGCAGCCCGAGGAGCTCCTACAATGAGCAGTTCTTC. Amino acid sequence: CASSPRSSYNEQFF.

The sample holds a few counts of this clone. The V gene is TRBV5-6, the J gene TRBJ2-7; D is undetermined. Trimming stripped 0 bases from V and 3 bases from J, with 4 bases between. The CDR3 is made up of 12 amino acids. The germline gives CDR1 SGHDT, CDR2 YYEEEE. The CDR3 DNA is TGTGCCAGCAGCTTGGCCGTCTACGAGCAGTACTTC. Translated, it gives CASSLAVYEQYF.

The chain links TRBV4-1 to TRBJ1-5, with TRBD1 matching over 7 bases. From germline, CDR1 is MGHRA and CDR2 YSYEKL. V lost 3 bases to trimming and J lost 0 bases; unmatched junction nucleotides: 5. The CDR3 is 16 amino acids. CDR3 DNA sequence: TGCGCCAGCAGCCATCCACAGGGGCGTAGCAATCAGCCCCAGCATTTT. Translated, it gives CASSHPQGRSNQPQHF.

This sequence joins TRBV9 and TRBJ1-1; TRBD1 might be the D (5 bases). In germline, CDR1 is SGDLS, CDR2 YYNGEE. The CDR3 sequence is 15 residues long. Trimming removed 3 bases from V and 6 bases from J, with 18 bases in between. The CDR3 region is CASSASIWAGAEAFF. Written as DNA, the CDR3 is TGTGCCAGCAGCGCATCTATATGGGCGGGGGCTGAAGCTTTCTTT.

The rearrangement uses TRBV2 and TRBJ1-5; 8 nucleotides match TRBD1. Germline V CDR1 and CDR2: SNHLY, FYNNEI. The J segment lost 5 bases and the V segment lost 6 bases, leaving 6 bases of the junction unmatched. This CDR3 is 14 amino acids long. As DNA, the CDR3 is TGTGCCAGCAGAACGCAGGGGGCGGATCAGCCCCAGCATTTT. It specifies CASRTQGADQPQHF.

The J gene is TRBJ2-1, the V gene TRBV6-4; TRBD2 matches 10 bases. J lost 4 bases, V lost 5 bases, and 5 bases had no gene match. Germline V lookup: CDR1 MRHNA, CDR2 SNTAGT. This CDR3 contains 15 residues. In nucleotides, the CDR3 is TGTGCCAGCAGTAAGCTAGCGGGGGATTACAATGAGCAGTTCTTC. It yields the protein CASSKLAGDYNEQFF.

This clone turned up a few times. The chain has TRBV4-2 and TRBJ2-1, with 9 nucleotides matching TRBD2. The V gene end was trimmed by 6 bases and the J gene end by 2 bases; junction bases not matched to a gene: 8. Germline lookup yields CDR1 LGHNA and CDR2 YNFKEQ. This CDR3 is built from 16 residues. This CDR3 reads CASRENQRGAYNEQFF. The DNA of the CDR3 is TGTGCCAGCAGGGAGAACCAGCGGGGGGCCTACAATGAGCAGTTCTTC.

The CDR3 bases are TGTGCCAGCAGCTCGAACCGCGGGACTGAGAACTATGGCTACACCTTC. This encodes CASSSNRGTENYGYTF. The chain has TRBV11-2 and TRBJ1-2, with TRBD1 as a possible D gene (5 bases). The CDR3 runs 16 residues. V gave up 4 bases and J gave up 2 bases, with 17 bases separating them. The germline gives CDR1 SGHAT, CDR2 FQNNGV.

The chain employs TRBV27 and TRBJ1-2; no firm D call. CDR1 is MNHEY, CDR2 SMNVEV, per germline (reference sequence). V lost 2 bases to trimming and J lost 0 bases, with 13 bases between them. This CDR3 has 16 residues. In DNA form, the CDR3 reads TGTGCCAGCAGTTTAAACCCACTCATACCTAACTATGGCTACACCTTC. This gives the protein CASSLNPLIPNYGYTF.

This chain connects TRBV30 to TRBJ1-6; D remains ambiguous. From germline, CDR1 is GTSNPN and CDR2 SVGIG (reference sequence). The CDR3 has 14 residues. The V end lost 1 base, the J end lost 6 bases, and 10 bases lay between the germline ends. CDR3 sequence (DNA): TGTGCCTGGAGTGGGTCGGTCCGTAATTCACCCCTCCACTTT. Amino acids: CAWSGSVRNSPLHF.

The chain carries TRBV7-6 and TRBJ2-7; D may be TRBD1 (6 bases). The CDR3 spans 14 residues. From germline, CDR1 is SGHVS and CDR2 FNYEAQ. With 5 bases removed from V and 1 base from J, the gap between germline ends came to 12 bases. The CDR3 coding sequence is TGTGCCAGCAGCGAGGGACACCCTTCCTACGAGCAGTACTTC. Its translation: CASSEGHPSYEQYF.